This TCR beta chain was documented in a study of graft-versus-host responses after intestinal transplantation. The repertoire was sequenced with immunoSEQ multiplex PCR; TCRdb's copy has only in-frame clones and lacks some. Among 70,000 or so clones, 84% were seen once, and the ten largest hold roughly 0.4%. The germline V gene has CDR1 SGHTS and CDR2 YDEGEE. The CDR3 runs to 15 residues. Between the trimmed V and J ends, which lost 5 bases and 5 bases, there was a span of 16 bases. Turning to this clone: Its target is unknown.

The sample was unstimulated CD4+ T cells sorted from spleen or lymph node cells, taken before transplant. This clonotype was obtained from a human donor who was the organ donor for an intestinal transplant. The J gene is TRBJ1-4, the V gene TRBV5-8; D is perhaps TRBD1 (6 bases). The CDR3 reads CASRRGQTENEKLFF. In nucleotides, the CDR3 is TGTGCCAGCAGACGCGGACAGACTGAGAATGAAAAACTGTTTTTT.